This TCR beta chain originates from a study of shared clonotypes between healthy human individuals. CDR3 length: 13 amino acids. V was pared by 0 bases and J by 7 bases, with 9 bases between. CDR1 and CDR2 (germline): MGHRA, YSYEKL. Study-level results: Across a few donors, naive CD4 shared around 5.3%, naive CD8 3% to 3.5%, memory CD4 roughly 2.2%, memory CD8 about 0.4%. Sampling included only blood; tissue repertoires likely differ. In having few donors, the study represented limited genetic and exposure-history diversity.

In regard to this clone: Antigen specificity is unknown.

The method was immunoSEQ multiplex PCR; TCRdb's version includes in-frame clones alone and lacks a portion of them. The sample has approximately 2.5 million clones; approximately 94% are singletons. The specimen sequenced was naive CD4+ T cells sorted from blood. Subset of the sample: CD45RA+ positively selected. The TCR was taken from a man aged 18 to 35 in good health. The chain links TRBV4-1 to TRBJ1-2; a weak D match, TRBD1 (5 bases). The CDR3 nucleotides read TGCGCCAGCAGCCAAGACAGGAGGGGTGGCTACACCTTC. Translating gives CASSQDRRGGYTF.